This T cell receptor beta chain appears in the sequencing data of a study of OX40 agonist ivuxolimab in advanced cancers. Overall study context: Head and neck, renal cell, melanoma or hepatocellular carcinoma were the cancers that dose-escalation patients had.

The CDR3 contains 15 residues. Germline V CDR1 and CDR2: MNHNS, SASEGT. Trimming took 4 bases from V and 6 from J; bases not matched to a gene: 11. Clones were sequenced by immunoSEQ multiplex PCR, and TCRdb holds only the in-frame ones, with some missing. The table records about 29,000 clones, nearly 95% of them present only once. J is TRBJ2-5 and V is TRBV6-1; 7 positions agree with TRBD1. The TCR was taken from an adult with an advanced solid tumor such as melanoma, head and neck, liver or kidney cancer. Here the sequenced sample was CD4+ or CD8+ T cells sorted from blood, taken in a trial of the OX40 agonist ivuxolimab. In nucleotides, the CDR3 is TGTGCCAGCAGTGCGATGACAGGGCCCGCCCAGACCCAGTACTTC. It translates to CASSAMTGPAQTQYF.